A single sample is the source of the 14 T cell receptor beta chains below, sequenced in a study of shared clonotypes between healthy human individuals. Assay: immunoSEQ multiplex PCR; the TCRdb copy retains only in-frame clones and omits some. The data show 2,500,000 or so clones, 80% to 95% seen once. Sequenced material: naive CD4+ T cells from PBMCs. The subset denotes: CD45RA+ positively selected. The receptors here all came from a man aged 18 to 30 in good health. Some clones in this sample may be carry-over from other donors' samples.

A few counts support this clone. Other DNA sequences in this sample translate to the same CDR3. This sequence joins TRBV18 and TRBJ1-3; no clear D. CDR1 and CDR2 (germline): KGHSH, LQKENI. This CDR3 region has 14 residues. Trimming shortened V by 4 bases and J by 1 base, and 8 bases separated the two germline ends. DNA of the CDR3: TGTGCCAGCTCACAGGGATTGTCTGGAAACACCATATATTTT. It encodes CASSQGLSGNTIYF.

The chain recombines TRBV4-2 with TRBJ1-5; TRBD1 might be the D (5 bases). The CDR3 extends over 15 amino acids. Trimming left V 1 base short and J 3 bases short, with 10 bases between. CDR1 and CDR2 from the germline V gene are LGHNA and YNFKEQ. The CDR3 DNA follows: TGTGCCAGCAGCCAAGGCGGGACTTCCAATCAGCCCCAGCATTTT. This sequence encodes CASSQGGTSNQPQHF.

The CDR3 reads CASSIEEWGTSGSTDTQYF. The CDR3 DNA follows: TGTGCCAGTAGTATAGAAGAGTGGGGGACTAGCGGGAGCACAGATACGCAGTATTTT. This chain uses TRBV19 with TRBJ2-3; 12 nucleotides align to TRBD2. Germline CDR1 is LNHDA and CDR2 is SQIVND (reference sequence). The CDR3 sequence is 19 residues long. The V segment lost 0 bases and the J segment 0 bases; nucleotides outside the gene matches: 7.

This clone was picked up one time. The chain links TRBV18 to TRBJ2-7; D gene ambiguous. Germline CDR1 and CDR2: KGHSH and LQKENI. The V and J ends lost 3 bases and 3 bases respectively, with 9 bases between them. The CDR3 runs 13 residues. The CDR3 DNA reads TGTGCCAGCTCACCTCCCTTCAACTACGAGCAGTACTTC. Protein: CASSPPFNYEQYF.

This chain links TRBV2 with TRBJ1-2; D remains ambiguous. V lost 2 bases and J 8 bases, leaving 12 bases between the germline ends. Germline V CDR1 and CDR2: SNHLY, FYNNEI. The CDR3 is 13 residues long. The CDR3 sequence: CASSESGPMGYTF. In nucleotides, the CDR3 is TGTGCCAGCAGTGAATCCGGGCCAATGGGCTACACCTTC.

J is TRBJ2-2 and V is TRBV5-4; 12 positions match TRBD2. The CDR3 sequence is 16 residues long. CDR1 and CDR2 (germline): SGHNT, YYREEE (reference sequence). The ends lost 4 bases at V and 5 bases at J; junction bases unmatched: 6. The CDR3 protein is CASSPRLAGETGELFF. CDR3 bases: TGTGCCAGCAGCCCAAGACTAGCGGGAGAAACCGGGGAGCTGTTTTTT.

The CDR3 coding sequence is TGTGCCACCAGGTCACTAGAGGTCGGGGCCAACGTCCTGACTTTC. Amino acid sequence: CATRSLEVGANVLTF. The rearrangement joins TRBV15 to TRBJ2-6; possibly TRBD2 for D (5 bases). The CDR3 has 15 residues. With 6 bases removed from V and 4 bases from J, the gap between germline ends came to 13 bases. In germline, CDR1 is LNHNV, CDR2 YYDKDF (reference sequence).

This clone turned up a few times. The chain recombines TRBV28 with TRBJ1-5; D may be TRBD1 (6 bases). CDR3 length equals 15 residues. CDR1 and CDR2 (germline): MDHEN, SYDVKM. V was shortened by 6 bases and J by 4 bases, with 16 bases between the two germline ends. In nucleotides, the CDR3 is TGTGCCAGCAGCTCACCTGGGACAACTAATCAGCCCCAGCATTTT. Protein sequence: CASSSPGTTNQPQHF.

The V call is TRBV5-4, the J call TRBJ2-5, with D unclear. The CDR3 has 14 amino acids. Germline values: CDR1 SGHNT, CDR2 YYREEE (reference sequence). The ends were cut back, 4 bases at V and 1 base at J, with 11 bases in the middle. The CDR3 sequence: CASSGAGLQETQYF. The CDR3 nucleotides are TGTGCCAGCAGCGGCGCCGGGCTCCAAGAGACCCAGTACTTC.

The gene calls are TRBV30 and TRBJ2-7, with a weak D call TRBD1 (5 bases). Trimming took off 3 bases at V and 0 bases at J, with 9 bases between the two ends. Germline V gene sequence: CDR1 GTSNPN, CDR2 SVGIG (reference sequence). The CDR3 length is 13 residues. CDR3 DNA: TGTGCCTGGAGCCTAGGGGCCTCCTACGAGCAGTACTTC. Translating gives CAWSLGASYEQYF.

V is TRBV5-4 and J is TRBJ2-7; D call uncertain. Per germline, CDR1 SGHNT and CDR2 YYREEE (reference sequence). This CDR3 has 13 amino acids. V lost 3 bases to trimming and J lost 5 bases, with 12 bases between them. CDR3 protein: CASSSTRSNEQYF. The CDR3 DNA sequence: TGTGCCAGCAGCTCCACAAGATCCAACGAGCAGTACTTC.

The V gene is TRBV4-1, the J gene TRBJ1-1; no clear D. The CDR3 extends over 16 amino acids. Germline V gene lookup returns CDR1 MGHRA and CDR2 YSYEKL. Trimming shortened V by 0 bases and J by 0 bases, and 11 bases separated the two germline ends. Here the CDR3 reads CASSQESKQMNTEAFF. The CDR3 coding sequence is TGCGCCAGCAGCCAAGAATCTAAACAGATGAACACTGAAGCTTTCTTT.

The chain has TRBV28 and TRBJ2-3, with TRBD2 identical over 14 bases. Trimming took 6 bases from V and 6 from J; bases not matched to a gene: 2. The V gene's germline CDR1 is MDHEN and CDR2 SYDVKM. This CDR3 has 14 amino acids. CDR3 DNA: TGTGCCAGCAGCCGGACTAGCGGGAGGGATACGCAGTATTTT. Translated: CASSRTSGRDTQYF.

The CDR3, as DNA: TGCAGCGTTGAAGGTAGAAACAGGGACGACTACACCTTC. The encoded protein is CSVEGRNRDDYTF. The chain recombines TRBV29-1 with TRBJ1-2; D might be TRBD1 (6 bases). CDR1 and CDR2 from the germline V gene are SQVTM and ANQGSEA. This CDR3 has 13 amino acids. V lost 1 base and J lost 10, with 16 bases in between.